The subject of this entry is one TCR beta chain. Antigen: not known. In the sorted-subset replicate PCRs, 200 ng DNA, tens of thousands of T cell genomes, was used. Clones were sequenced by immunoSEQ multiplex PCR, and TCRdb holds only the in-frame ones, with some missing. Of a few hundred thousand clones in the sample, under 80% were seen once. V lost 1 base and J lost 1, with 9 bases in between. The germline CDR1 and CDR2 sequences are LNHNV and YYDKDF (reference sequence). There are 15 residues in the CDR3. The sample belongs to a study of shared clonotypes between healthy human individuals. Study-wide results and caveats: Four donors shared about 5% of their naive CD4 clonotypes. In general, naive subsets displayed greater estimated richness than memory subsets did.

Adults of Caucasian background living in Nashville, Tennessee made up all donors. The gene calls are TRBV15 and TRBJ2-3; TRBD2 is a possible D gene (6 bases). This TCR was recovered from a man aged 25-45 years in good health. Sequenced input: memory CD4+ T cells sorted from blood. Subset here: CD45RA-negative fraction. In DNA, the CDR3 is TGTGCCACCAGCAGAGGCGGGAAAGGCACAGATACGCAGTATTTT. Its protein is CATSRGGKGTDTQYF.